The 9 T cell receptor beta chains reported below all come from one sample, sequenced in a study of T cells after yellow fever vaccination. TCRdb re-analysed the 5' RACE reads in MiXCR, keeping a single row per CDR3 protein. The table includes 500,000 to 650,000 distinct CDR3 sequences, around a sixth detected once. Sequences were derived from PBMCs, sampled about 5 days after the first yellow fever vaccination. These TCRs come from a man aged 18 to 30 who received the YFV17D yellow fever vaccine.

This clonotype was seen a few times. The chain couples TRBV27 to TRBJ2-7; perhaps TRBD1 as D (5 bases). From germline, CDR1 is MNHEY and CDR2 SMNVEV (reference sequence). This CDR3 has 13 amino acids. Trimming removed 6 bases at V and 6 bases at J, with 15 bases between. CDR3 amino acids: CASRFGSGSEQYF. DNA of the CDR3: TGTGCCAGCAGATTCGGTTCAGGGTCCGAGCAGTACTTC.

This clonotype was seen many times. The J gene is TRBJ2-3, the V gene TRBV20-1, with unresolved D. The CDR3 is 14 residues long. Germline CDR1 DFQATT, CDR2 SNEGSKA (reference sequence). V was cut by 3 bases and J by 0 bases, with 10 bases left in between. The CDR3 sequence: CSARKGPSTDTQYF. CDR3 DNA sequence: TGCAGTGCTAGGAAGGGCCCCAGCACAGATACGCAGTATTTT.

This clonotype was seen repeatedly, ten times or more. The chain is built from TRBV29-1 and TRBJ2-1; D may be TRBD2 (7 bases). From germline, CDR1 is SQVTM and CDR2 ANQGSEA. The CDR3 spans 13 residues. Trimming left V 7 bases short and J 8 bases short, with 18 bases between. The CDR3 DNA follows: TGCAGCGCCTGGGGGGGGGCCGGGGATGAGCAGTTCTTC. It translates to CSAWGGAGDEQFF.

This chain uses TRBV10-3 with TRBJ2-7, with 7 bases lining up with TRBD1. There are 13 residues in the CDR3. Germline assignment: CDR1 ENHRY and CDR2 SYGVKD. The J segment lost 1 base and the V segment lost 6 bases, leaving 3 bases of the junction unmatched. Here the CDR3 DNA reads TGTGCCATCAGCCGGACAGGTTCCTACGAGCAGTACTTC. Amino acid sequence: CAISRTGSYEQYF.

The chain recombines TRBV7-9 with TRBJ2-1; D not resolved. The V gene lost 9 bases and the J gene lost 10 bases, with 19 bases spanning the gap. CDR3 length equals 13 residues. Germline V lookup: CDR1 SEHNR, CDR2 FQNEAQ (reference sequence). Written as DNA, the CDR3 is TGTGCCAGGAACTGTGGCACCTTGGGAGAGCAGTTCTTC. It codes for CARNCGTLGEQFF.

In its sample, this clonotype was seen a few times. The rearrangement links TRBV6-1 to TRBJ2-6; 9 bases align to TRBD1. There are 16 residues in the CDR3. CDR1 MNHNS and CDR2 SASEGT come from the germline V gene. V gave up 6 bases and J gave up 3 bases; unmatched junction bases: 6. This chain's CDR3 is CASRKQGAGGANVLTF. For the CDR3, the DNA is TGTGCCAGCAGAAAACAGGGGGCTGGTGGGGCCAACGTCCTGACTTTC.

This chain joins TRBV7-2 and TRBJ1-4; no definite D call. Germline values: CDR1 SGHTA, CDR2 FQGNSA. This CDR3 has 15 amino acids. V lost 2 bases to trimming and J lost 5 bases, with 12 bases between them. CDR3 sequence: CASSLWAEENEKLFF. Written as DNA, the CDR3 is TGTGCCAGCAGCTTATGGGCAGAAGAAAATGAAAAACTGTTTTTT.

The sample holds a few counts of this clonotype. This chain joins TRBV12-3 or TRBV12-4 and TRBJ2-2; D remains ambiguous. The CDR3 covers 15 residues. V was clipped by 4 bases and J by 3 bases, with 12 bases between them. CDR3 DNA: TGTGCCAGCAGTTCTTGGAGCCAGTACACCGGGGAGCTGTTTTTT. Protein product: CASSSWSQYTGELFF.

The chain links TRBV6-1 to TRBJ2-1, with 9 bases identical to TRBD1. The CDR3 is made up of 14 amino acids. V was clipped by 10 bases and J by 4 bases; unmatched bases: 8. Germline V CDR1 and CDR2: MNHNS, SASEGT. This CDR3 is CATADRGPYNEQFF. DNA for the CDR3: TGTGCCACCGCGGACAGGGGACCTTACAATGAGCAGTTCTTC.